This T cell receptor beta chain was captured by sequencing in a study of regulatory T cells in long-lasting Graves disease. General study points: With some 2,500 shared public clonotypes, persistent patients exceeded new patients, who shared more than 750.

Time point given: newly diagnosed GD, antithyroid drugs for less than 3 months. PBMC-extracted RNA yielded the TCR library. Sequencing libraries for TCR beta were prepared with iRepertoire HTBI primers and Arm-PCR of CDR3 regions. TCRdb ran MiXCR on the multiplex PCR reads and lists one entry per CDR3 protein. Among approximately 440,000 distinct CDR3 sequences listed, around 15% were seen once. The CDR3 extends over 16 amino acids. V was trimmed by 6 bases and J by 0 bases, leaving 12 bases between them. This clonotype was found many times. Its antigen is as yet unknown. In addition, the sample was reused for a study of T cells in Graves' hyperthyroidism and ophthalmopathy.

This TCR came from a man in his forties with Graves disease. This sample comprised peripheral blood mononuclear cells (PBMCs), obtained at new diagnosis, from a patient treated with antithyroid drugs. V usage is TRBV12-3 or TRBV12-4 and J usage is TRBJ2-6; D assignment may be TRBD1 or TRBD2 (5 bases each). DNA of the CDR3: TGTGCCAGCAGCATGGGACGGCGCTCTGGGGCCAACGTCCTGACTTTC. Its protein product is CASSMGRRSGANVLTF.